The text below deals with one T cell receptor beta chain. The antigen is not known. Constant-region reverse primers amplified full-length variable regions, followed by semi-nested Nested Universal Primer A PCR. TCRdb independently ran MiXCR on the 5' RACE reads; one entry per CDR3 protein. This sample carries fewer than 75,000 distinct CDR3 sequences, about 26% of them seen once, and the ten largest clones take 2% to 2.5%. Treg sorting used a CD4+CD25+CD127-/low gate. Study results and limitations: Tumor Treg TCRs overlapped most with tumor naive CD4+ cells. Larger-cohort validation covered only one TCR beta V-J rearrangement. The TCR gene usage of tumor memory CD4+ T cells clustered together with blood and lymph node memory CD4+ cells and with lymph node naive CD4+ cells.

Germline V gives CDR1 SGHVS, CDR2 FQNEAQ. Trimming cost V 4 bases and J 6 bases, with 11 bases left between them. The CDR3 spans 13 residues. The receptor's source is a female donor with breast cancer. The sequenced sample consisted of tumor-infiltrating Tregs sorted from the breast tumor. The chain links TRBV7-8 to TRBJ2-3; D perhaps matches TRBD1 (5 bases). The CDR3 region has the DNA TGTGCCAGCAGCTCTCAGGGCGCGGATACGCAGTATTTT. Translation: CASSSQGADTQYF. Using reference TRBV7-8 and TRBJ2-3 for the parts outside the CDR3, the full variable domain is GAGVSQSPRYKVAKRGQDVALRCDPISGHVSLFWYQQALGQGPEFLTYFQNEAQLDKSGLPSDRFFAERPEGSVSTLKIQRTQQEDSAVYLCASSSQGADTQYFGPGTRLTVL.